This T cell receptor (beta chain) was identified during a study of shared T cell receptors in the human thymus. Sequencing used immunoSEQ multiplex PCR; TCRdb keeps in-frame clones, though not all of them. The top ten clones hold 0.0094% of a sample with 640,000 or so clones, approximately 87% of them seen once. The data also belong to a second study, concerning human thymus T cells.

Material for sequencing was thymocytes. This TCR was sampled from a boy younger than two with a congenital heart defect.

CDR3 sequence (DNA): TGTGCCAGCAGTCCAGGACAGGGGTTCTATGGCTACACCTTC. Its translation is CASSPGQGFYGYTF. The gene calls are TRBV28 and TRBJ1-2, with TRBD1 matching 9 bases. This CDR3 comprises 14 residues. CDR1 MDHEN and CDR2 SYDVKM come from the germline V gene. Trimming took 5 bases from V and 4 from J; bases not matched to a gene: 5.